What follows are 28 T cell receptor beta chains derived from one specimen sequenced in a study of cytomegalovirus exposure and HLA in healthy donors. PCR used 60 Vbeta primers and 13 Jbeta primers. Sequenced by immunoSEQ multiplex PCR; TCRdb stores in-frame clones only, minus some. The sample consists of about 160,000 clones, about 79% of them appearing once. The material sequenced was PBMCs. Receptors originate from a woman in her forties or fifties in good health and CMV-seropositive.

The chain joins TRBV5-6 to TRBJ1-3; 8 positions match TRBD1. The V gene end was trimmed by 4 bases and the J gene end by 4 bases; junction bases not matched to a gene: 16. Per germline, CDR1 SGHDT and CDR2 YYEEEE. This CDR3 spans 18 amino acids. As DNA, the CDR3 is TGTGCCAGCAGCCAAGGTTTAGGCTACAGGGGGTCCGGAAACACCATATATTTT. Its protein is CASSQGLGYRGSGNTIYF.

In DNA, the CDR3 is TGTGCCAGCAGCTCGGGGGGGACAGGGAACGAGCAGTACTTC. It specifies CASSSGGTGNEQYF. The V call is TRBV7-9, the J call TRBJ2-7; maybe TRBD1 (9 bases). Trimming removed 4 bases at V and 5 bases at J, with 15 bases between. Germline lookup yields CDR1 SEHNR and CDR2 FQNEAQ (reference sequence). This CDR3 comprises 14 residues.

The CDR3: CASSLERTGNEQFF. The CDR3 nucleotides read TGTGCCAGCAGCTTAGAGCGGACAGGGAATGAGCAGTTCTTC. The chain recombines TRBV7-2 with TRBJ2-1; 8 bases align to TRBD1. This CDR3 is 14 amino acids long. Germline V gene lookup returns CDR1 SGHTA and CDR2 FQGNSA. V gave up 1 base and J gave up 7 bases; unmatched junction bases: 3. The variable domain in full, with the rest retrieved from reference TRBV7-2 and TRBJ2-1, is GAGVSQSPSNKVTEKGKDVELRCDPISGHTALYWYRQSLGQGLEFLIYFQGNSAPDKSGLPSDRFSAERTGGSVSTLTIQRTQQEDSAVYLCASSLERTGNEQFFGPGTRLTVL.

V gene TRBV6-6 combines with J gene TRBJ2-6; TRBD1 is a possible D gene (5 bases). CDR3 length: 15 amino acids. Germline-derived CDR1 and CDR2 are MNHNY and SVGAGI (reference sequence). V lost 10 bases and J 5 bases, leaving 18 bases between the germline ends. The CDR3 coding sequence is TGTGCCATCCCGGGCCCACCAGGGAGGGCCAACGTCCTGACTTTC. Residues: CAIPGPPGRANVLTF.

CDR3 sequence reads: CASSQPATNEKLFF. In DNA, the CDR3 is TGTGCCAGCAGTCAACCAGCAACTAATGAAAAACTGTTTTTT. The chain is built from TRBV6-6 and TRBJ1-4; D is undetermined. CDR1 is MNHNY, CDR2 SVGAGI, per germline (reference sequence). Trimming left V 5 bases short and J 0 bases short, with 7 bases between. The CDR3 contains 14 residues.

The CDR3 nucleotides read TGTGCCAGCAGCCCACCCGGGCGGGTCTACAATGAGCAGTTCTTC. It specifies CASSPPGRVYNEQFF. The gene calls are TRBV9 and TRBJ2-1, with D perhaps matching TRBD2 (5 bases). Between the trimmed V and J ends, which lost 4 bases and 3 bases, there was a span of 14 bases. The germline V gene encodes CDR1 SGDLS and CDR2 YYNGEE. The length of the CDR3 is 15 residues.

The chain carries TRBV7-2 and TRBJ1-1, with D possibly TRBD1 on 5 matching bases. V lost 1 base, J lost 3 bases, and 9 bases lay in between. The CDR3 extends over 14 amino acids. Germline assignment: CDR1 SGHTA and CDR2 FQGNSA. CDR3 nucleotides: TGTGCCAGCAGCTTAGGGTGGGGGGACACTGAAGCTTTCTTT. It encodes CASSLGWGDTEAFF. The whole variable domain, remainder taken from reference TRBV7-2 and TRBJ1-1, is GAGVSQSPSNKVTEKGKDVELRCDPISGHTALYWYRQSLGQGLEFLIYFQGNSAPDKSGLPSDRFSAERTGGSVSTLTIQRTQQEDSAVYLCASSLGWGDTEAFFGQGTRLTVV.

The CDR3 DNA reads TGTGCCAGCCGCCGACAAGGGGGAGTCAACGAGCAGTACTTC. Translated: CASRRQGGVNEQYF. The V gene is TRBV5-6, the J gene TRBJ2-7; D is possibly TRBD1 (6 bases). Per germline, CDR1 SGHDT and CDR2 YYEEEE. The CDR3 contains 14 residues. V lost 7 bases and J 5 bases, leaving 19 bases between the germline ends.

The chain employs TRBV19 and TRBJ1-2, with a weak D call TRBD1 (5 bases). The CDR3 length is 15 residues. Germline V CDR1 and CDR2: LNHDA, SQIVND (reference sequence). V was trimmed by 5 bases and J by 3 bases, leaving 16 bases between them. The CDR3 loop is CASSPAGLSDYGYTF. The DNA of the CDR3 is TGTGCCAGTAGTCCGGCAGGGTTAAGCGACTATGGCTACACCTTC.

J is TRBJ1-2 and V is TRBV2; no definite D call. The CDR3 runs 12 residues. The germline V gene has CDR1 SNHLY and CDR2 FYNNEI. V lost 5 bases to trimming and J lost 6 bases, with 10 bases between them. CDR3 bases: TGTGCCAGCAGTCCAGAAATCGATGGCTACACCTTC. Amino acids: CASSPEIDGYTF.

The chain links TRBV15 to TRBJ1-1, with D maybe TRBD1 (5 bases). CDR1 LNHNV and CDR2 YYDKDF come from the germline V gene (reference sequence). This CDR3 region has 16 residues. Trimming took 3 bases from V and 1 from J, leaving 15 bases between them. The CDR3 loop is CATSRGNQGENTEAFF. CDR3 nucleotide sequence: TGTGCCACCAGCAGGGGCAATCAGGGTGAGAACACTGAAGCTTTCTTT.

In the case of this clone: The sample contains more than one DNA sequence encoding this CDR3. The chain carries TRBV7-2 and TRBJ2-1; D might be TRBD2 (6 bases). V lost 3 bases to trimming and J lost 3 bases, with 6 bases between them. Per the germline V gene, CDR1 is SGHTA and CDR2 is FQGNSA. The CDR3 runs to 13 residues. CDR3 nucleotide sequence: TGTGCCAGCAGCTTGGGACTCTACAATGAGCAGTTCTTC. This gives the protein CASSLGLYNEQFF.

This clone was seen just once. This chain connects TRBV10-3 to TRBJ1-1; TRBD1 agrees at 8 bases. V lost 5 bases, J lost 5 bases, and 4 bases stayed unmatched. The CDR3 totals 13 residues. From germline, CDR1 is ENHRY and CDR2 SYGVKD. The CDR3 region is CAISQGARTEAFF. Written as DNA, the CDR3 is TGTGCCATCAGTCAGGGGGCTAGAACTGAAGCTTTCTTT.

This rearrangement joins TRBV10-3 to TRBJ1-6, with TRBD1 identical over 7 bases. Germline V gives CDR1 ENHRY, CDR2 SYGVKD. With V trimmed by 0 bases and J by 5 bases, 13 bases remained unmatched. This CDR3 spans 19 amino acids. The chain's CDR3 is CAISESGVVGGRDNSPLHF. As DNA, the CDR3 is TGTGCCATCAGTGAGTCGGGAGTGGTAGGGGGCAGGGATAATTCACCCCTCCACTTT.

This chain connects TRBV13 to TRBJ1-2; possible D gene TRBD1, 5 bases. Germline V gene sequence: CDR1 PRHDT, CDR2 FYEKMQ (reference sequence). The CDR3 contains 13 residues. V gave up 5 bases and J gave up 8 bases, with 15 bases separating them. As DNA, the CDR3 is TGTGCCAGCAGCCTCCAGGGTGCGGTCGGCTACACCTTC. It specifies CASSLQGAVGYTF.

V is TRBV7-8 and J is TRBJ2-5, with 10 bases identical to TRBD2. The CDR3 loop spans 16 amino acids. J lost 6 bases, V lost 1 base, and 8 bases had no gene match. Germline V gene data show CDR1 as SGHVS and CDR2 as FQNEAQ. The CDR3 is CASSLELSGGAQTQYF. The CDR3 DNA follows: TGTGCCAGCAGCTTAGAATTGAGCGGGGGGGCTCAGACCCAGTACTTC.

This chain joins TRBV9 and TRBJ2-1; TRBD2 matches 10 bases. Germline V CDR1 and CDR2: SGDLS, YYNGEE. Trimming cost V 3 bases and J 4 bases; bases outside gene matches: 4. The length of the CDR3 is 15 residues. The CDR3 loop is CASSASGGGYNEQFF. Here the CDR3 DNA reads TGTGCCAGCAGCGCCAGCGGGGGGGGATACAATGAGCAGTTCTTC.

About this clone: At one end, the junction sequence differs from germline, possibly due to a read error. CDR3 sequence reads: CASSLGTTSYEQYF. The CDR3 nucleotides read TGCGCCAGCAGTTTGGGGACTACCTCCTACGAGCAGTACTTC. The chain joins TRBV5-1 to TRBJ2-7; 7 bases line up with TRBD2. Germline CDR1 and CDR2: SGHRS and YFSETQ. The CDR3 is 14 residues long.

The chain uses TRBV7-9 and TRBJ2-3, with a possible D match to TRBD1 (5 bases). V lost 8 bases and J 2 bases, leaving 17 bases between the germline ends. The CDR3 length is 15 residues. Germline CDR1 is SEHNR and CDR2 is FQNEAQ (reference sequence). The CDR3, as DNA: TGTGCCAGCGGGCCCTGGCAGGGCCTCACAGATACGCAGTATTTT. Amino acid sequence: CASGPWQGLTDTQYF.

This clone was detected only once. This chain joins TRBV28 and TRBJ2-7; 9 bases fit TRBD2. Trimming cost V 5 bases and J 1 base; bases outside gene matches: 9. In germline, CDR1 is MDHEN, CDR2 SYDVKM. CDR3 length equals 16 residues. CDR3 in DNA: TGTGCCAGCAGTGGGGTGGAGCGGGGGGTTTCCTACGAGCAGTACTTC. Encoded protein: CASSGVERGVSYEQYF.

The CDR3: CASSLVTDYTDTQYF. The CDR3, as DNA: TGTGCCAGCAGCTTAGTCACGGACTACACAGATACGCAGTATTTT. The chain uses TRBV7-9 and TRBJ2-3; perhaps TRBD2 as D (6 bases). The germline V gene encodes CDR1 SEHNR and CDR2 FQNEAQ (reference sequence). The length of the CDR3 is 15 residues. V was pared by 1 base and J by 2 bases, with 10 bases between.

This CDR3 is CASSPDRGNQPQHF. The CDR3 bases are TGTGCCAGCAGCCCGGACAGGGGAAATCAGCCCCAGCATTTT. This chain joins TRBV6-1 and TRBJ1-5; 9 nucleotides agree with TRBD1. Germline lookup yields CDR1 MNHNS and CDR2 SASEGT. The CDR3 runs to 14 residues. Trimming took 6 bases from V and 4 from J; bases not matched to a gene: 4.

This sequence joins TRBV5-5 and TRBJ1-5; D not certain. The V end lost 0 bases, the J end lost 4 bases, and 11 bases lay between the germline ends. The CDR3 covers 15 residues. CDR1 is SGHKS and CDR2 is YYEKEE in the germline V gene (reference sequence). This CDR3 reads CASSLAPTENQPQHF. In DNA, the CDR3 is TGTGCCAGCAGCTTGGCCCCCACAGAGAATCAGCCCCAGCATTTT.

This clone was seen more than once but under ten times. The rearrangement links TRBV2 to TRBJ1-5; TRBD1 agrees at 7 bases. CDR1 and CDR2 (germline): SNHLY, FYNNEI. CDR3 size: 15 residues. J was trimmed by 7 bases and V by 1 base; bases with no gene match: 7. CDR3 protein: CASSEGETGIQPQHF. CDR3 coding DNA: TGTGCCAGCAGTGAAGGGGAGACAGGGATCCAGCCCCAGCATTTT. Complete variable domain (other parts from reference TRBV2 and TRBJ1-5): EPEVTQTPSHQVTQMGQEVILRCVPISNHLYFYWYRQILGQKVEFLVSFYNNEISEKSEIFDDQFSVERPDGSNFTLKIRSTKLEDSAMYFCASSEGETGIQPQHFGDGTRLSIL.

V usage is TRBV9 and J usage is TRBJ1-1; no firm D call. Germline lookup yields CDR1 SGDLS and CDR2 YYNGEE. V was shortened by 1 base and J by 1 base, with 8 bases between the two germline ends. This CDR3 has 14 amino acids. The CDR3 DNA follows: TGTGCCAGCAGCGTAACGGCAGGGAACACTGAAGCTTTCTTT. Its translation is CASSVTAGNTEAFF.

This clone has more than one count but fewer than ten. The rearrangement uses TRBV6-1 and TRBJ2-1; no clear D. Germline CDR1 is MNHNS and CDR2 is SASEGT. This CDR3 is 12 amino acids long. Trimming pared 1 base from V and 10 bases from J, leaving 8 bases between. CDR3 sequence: CASSEVYWEQFF. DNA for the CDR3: TGTGCCAGCAGTGAAGTGTACTGGGAGCAGTTCTTC.

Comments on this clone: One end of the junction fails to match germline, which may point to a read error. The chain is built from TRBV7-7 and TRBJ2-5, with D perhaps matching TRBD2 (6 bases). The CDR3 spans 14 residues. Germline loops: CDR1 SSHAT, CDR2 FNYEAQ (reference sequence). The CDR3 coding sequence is TGTGCTAGCAGCTTAGAGAGGCTAGCGGAGACCCAGTACTTC. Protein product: CASSLERLAETQYF.

CDR3 protein: CASGRGEQFF. In DNA, the CDR3 is TGTGCCAGTGGGCGTGGCGAGCAGTTCTTC. The chain recombines TRBV19 with TRBJ2-1; D gene uncertain. Trimming shortened V by 8 bases and J by 10 bases, and 9 bases separated the two germline ends. Germline V gene data show CDR1 as LNHDA and CDR2 as SQIVND (reference sequence). The CDR3 is made up of 10 amino acids. Using reference TRBV19 and TRBJ2-1 for the parts outside the CDR3, the full variable domain is DGGITQSPKYLFRKEGQNVTLSCEQNLNHDAMYWYRQDPGQGLRLIYYSQIVNDFQKGDIAEGYSVSREKKESFPLTVTSAQKNPTAFYLCASGRGEQFFGPGTRLTVL.